There are many counts of the clone carrying this T cell receptor beta chain. Germline V gives CDR1 DFQATT, CDR2 SNEGSKA (reference sequence). The CDR3 contains 13 residues. J lost 2 bases, V lost 2 bases, and 3 bases had no gene match. TCR beta CDR3 sequences were amplified from RNA transcripts. The TCR CDR3 was amplified in a first-round RT-PCR using the HTBI primer set. In TCRdb, the multiplex PCR reads were re-called with MiXCR into one record per CDR3 protein. The table lists around 440,000 distinct CDR3 sequences, around 16% of them singletons. These data come from a study of T cells in Graves' hyperthyroidism and ophthalmopathy.

This chain uses TRBV20-1 with TRBJ2-7; 7 positions match TRBD2. The TCR comes from a woman in her late teens or twenties with Graves' hyperthyroidism. Sequences were obtained from blood. DNA for the CDR3: TGCAGTGCTAGACCAGCGGGACCCTACGAGCAGTACTTC. Protein: CSARPAGPYEQYF.